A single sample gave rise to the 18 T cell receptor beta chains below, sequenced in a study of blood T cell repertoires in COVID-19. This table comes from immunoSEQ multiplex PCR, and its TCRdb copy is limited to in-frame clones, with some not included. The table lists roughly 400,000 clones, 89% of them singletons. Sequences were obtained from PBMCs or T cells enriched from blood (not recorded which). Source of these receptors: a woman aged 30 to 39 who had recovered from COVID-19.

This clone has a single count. CDR3 region: CASSQDQGGANTEAFF. CDR3 nucleotide sequence: TGCGCCAGCAGCCAAGATCAAGGGGGGGCGAACACTGAAGCTTTCTTT. The V call is TRBV4-1, the J call TRBJ1-1, with D possibly matching TRBD1 (6 bases). CDR1 is MGHRA, CDR2 YSYEKL, per germline. The length of the CDR3 is 16 residues. V shed 0 bases and J shed 1 base, with 12 bases lying between them.

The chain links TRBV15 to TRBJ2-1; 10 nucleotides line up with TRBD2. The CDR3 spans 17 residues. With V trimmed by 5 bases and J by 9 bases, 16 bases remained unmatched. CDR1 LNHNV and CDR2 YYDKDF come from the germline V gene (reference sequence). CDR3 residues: CATSSFRTSGILGEQFF. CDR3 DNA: TGTGCCACCAGCTCGTTTCGGACTAGCGGAATACTGGGTGAGCAGTTCTTC. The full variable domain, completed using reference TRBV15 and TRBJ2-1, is DAMVIQNPRYQVTQFGKPVTLSCSQTLNHNVMYWYQQKSSQAPKLLFHYYDKDFNNEADTPDNFQSRRPNTSFCFLDIRSPGLGDTAMYLCATSSFRTSGILGEQFFGPGTRLTVL.

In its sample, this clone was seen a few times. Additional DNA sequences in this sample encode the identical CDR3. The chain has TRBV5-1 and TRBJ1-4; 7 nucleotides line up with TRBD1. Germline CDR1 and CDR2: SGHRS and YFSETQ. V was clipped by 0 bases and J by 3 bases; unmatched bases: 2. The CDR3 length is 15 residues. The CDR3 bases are TGCGCCAGCAGCTTGGACGGGACAGCTAATGAAAAACTGTTTTTT. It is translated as CASSLDGTANEKLFF. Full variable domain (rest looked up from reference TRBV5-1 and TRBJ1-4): KAGVTQTPRYLIKTRGQQVTLSCSPISGHRSVSWYQQTPGQGLQFLFEYFSETQRNKGNFPGRFSGRQFSNSRSEMNVSTLELGDSALYLCASSLDGTANEKLFFGSGTQLSVL.

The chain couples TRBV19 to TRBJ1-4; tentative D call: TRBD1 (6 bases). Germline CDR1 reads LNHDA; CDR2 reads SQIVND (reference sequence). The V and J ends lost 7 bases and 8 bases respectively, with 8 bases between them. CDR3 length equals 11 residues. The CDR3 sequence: CASIQGEKLFF. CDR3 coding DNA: TGTGCCAGTATACAGGGAGAAAAACTGTTTTTT.

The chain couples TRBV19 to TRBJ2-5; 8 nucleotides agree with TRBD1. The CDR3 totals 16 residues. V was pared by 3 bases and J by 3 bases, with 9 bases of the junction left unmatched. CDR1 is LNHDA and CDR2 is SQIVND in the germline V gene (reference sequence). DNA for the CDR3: TGTGCCAGTAGTATCGGTGGCAGGGGGCAGGAAGAGACCCAGTACTTC. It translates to CASSIGGRGQEETQYF.

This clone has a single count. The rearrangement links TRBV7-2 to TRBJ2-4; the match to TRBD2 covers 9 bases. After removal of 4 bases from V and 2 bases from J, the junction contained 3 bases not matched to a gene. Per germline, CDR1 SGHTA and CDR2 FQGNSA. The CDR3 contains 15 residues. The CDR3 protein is CASSSLAGTKNIQYF. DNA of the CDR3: TGTGCCAGCAGCTCCCTAGCGGGGACCAAAAACATTCAGTACTTC.

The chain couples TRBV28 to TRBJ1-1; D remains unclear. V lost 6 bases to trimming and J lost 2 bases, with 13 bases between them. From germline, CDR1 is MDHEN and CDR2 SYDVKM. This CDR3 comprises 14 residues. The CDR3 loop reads CASRPPGSNTEAFF. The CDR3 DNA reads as TGTGCCAGCAGACCCCCCGGGAGTAACACTGAAGCTTTCTTT.

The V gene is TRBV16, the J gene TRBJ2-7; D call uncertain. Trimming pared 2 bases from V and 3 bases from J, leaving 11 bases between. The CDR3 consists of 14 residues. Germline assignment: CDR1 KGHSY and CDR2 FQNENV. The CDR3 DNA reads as TGTGCCAGCAGCCAAACAGCTACCTTCTACGAGCAGTACTTC. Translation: CASSQTATFYEQYF.

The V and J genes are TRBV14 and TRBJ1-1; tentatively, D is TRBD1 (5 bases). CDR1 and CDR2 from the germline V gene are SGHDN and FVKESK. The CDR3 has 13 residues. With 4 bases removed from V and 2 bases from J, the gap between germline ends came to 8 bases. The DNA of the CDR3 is TGTGCCAGCAGCCTCCAGGGTAACACTGAAGCTTTCTTT. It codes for CASSLQGNTEAFF.

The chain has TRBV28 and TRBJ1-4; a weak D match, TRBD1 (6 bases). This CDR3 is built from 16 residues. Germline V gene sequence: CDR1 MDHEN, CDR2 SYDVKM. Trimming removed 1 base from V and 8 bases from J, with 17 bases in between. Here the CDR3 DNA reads TGTGCCAGCAGTTTATCCTCGCCAGGGGTAGGCGAAAAACTGTTTTTT. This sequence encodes CASSLSSPGVGEKLFF.

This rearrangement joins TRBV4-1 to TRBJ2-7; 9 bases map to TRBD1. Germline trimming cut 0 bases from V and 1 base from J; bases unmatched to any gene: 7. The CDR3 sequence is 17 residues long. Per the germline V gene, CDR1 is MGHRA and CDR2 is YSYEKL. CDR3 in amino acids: CASSQEHPGTGSYEQYF. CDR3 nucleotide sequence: TGCGCCAGCAGCCAAGAGCACCCCGGGACAGGGTCCTACGAGCAGTACTTC.

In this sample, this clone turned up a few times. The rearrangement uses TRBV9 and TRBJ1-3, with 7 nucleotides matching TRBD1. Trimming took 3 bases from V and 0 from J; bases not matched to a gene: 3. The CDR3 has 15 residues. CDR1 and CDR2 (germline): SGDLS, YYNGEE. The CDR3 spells CASSEGADSGNTIYF. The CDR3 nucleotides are TGTGCCAGCAGCGAGGGGGCGGACTCTGGAAACACCATATATTTT.

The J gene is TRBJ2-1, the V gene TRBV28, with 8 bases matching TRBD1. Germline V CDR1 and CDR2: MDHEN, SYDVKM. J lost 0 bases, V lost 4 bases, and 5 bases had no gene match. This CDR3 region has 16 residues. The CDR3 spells CASSWTGFGSYNEQFF. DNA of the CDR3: TGTGCCAGCAGTTGGACAGGGTTTGGCTCCTACAATGAGCAGTTCTTC.

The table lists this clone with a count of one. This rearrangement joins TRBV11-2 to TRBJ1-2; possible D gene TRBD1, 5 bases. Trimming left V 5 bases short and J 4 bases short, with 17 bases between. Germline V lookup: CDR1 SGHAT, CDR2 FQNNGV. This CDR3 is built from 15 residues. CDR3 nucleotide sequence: TGTGCCAGCAGCCATCCCCGGCAGGGTGGCTATGGCTACACCTTC. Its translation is CASSHPRQGGYGYTF.

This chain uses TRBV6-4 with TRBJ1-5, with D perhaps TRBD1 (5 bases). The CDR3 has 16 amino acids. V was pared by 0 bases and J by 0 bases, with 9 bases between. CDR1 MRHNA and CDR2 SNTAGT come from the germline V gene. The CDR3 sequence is CASSDSPRASNQPQHF. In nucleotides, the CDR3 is TGTGCCAGCAGTGACTCGCCCAGGGCTAGCAATCAGCCCCAGCATTTT.

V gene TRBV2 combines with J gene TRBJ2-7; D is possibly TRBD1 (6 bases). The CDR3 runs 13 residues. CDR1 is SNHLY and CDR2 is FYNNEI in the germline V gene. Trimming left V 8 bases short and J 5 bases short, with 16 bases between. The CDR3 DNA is TGTGCCAGCGGAACCCTGTGGACAGACGAGCAGTACTTC. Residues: CASGTLWTDEQYF.

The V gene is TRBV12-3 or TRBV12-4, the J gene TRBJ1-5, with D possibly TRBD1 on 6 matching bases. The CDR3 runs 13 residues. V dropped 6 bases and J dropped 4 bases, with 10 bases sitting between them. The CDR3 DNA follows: TGTGCCAGCAGGCAAGGACAGAATCAGCCCCAGCATTTT. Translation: CASRQGQNQPQHF.

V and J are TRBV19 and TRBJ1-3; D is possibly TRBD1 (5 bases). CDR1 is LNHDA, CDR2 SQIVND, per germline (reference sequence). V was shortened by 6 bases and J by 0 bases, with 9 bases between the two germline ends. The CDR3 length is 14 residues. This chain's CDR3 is CASSSRVSGNTIYF. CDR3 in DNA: TGTGCCAGTAGCTCCAGGGTCTCTGGAAACACCATATATTTT.